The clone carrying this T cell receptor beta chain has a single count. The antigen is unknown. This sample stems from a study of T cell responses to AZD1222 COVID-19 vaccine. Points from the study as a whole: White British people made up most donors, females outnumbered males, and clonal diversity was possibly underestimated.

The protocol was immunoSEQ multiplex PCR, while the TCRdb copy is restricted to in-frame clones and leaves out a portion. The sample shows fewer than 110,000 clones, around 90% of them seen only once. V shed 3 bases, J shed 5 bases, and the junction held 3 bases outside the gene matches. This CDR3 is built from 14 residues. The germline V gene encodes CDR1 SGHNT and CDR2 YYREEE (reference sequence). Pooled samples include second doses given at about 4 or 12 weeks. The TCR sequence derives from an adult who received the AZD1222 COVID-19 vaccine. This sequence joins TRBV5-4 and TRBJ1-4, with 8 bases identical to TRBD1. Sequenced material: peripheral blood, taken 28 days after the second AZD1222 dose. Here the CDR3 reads CASSSQGVNEKLFF. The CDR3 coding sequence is TGTGCCAGCAGCTCACAGGGGGTAAATGAAAAACTGTTTTTT.